There are many counts of the clone carrying this TCR beta chain. This sample was taken from a study of T cells in Graves' hyperthyroidism and ophthalmopathy. The wider study: Specimen type is peripheral blood, collected at initial diagnosis prior to any treatment.

Amplification of TCR beta CDR3 regions used RNA as the template. RT-PCR in the first round (using the HTBI primer set) targeted the TCR CDR3. TCRdb reanalysed the multiplex PCR reads using MiXCR and keeps one entry per CDR3 protein. The sample has 250,000 or so distinct CDR3 sequences, 12% to 15% seen once. Patients were excluded because of uncontrolled infection, other autoimmune disease, pregnancy or lactation. There are 14 residues in the CDR3. CDR1 and CDR2 from the germline V gene are KGHSH and LQKENI. The ends were cut back, 5 bases at V and 3 bases at J, with 13 bases in the middle. The sample taken for sequencing was blood. The TCR was taken from a woman aged 45-60 years with Graves' hyperthyroidism that later progressed to Graves' ophthalmopathy. The chain links TRBV18 to TRBJ2-5; the D gene is possibly TRBD2 (5 bases). CDR3 coding DNA: TGTGCCAGCTCAACCGGGATCGTAAAAGAGACCCAGTACTTC. The encoded protein is CASSTGIVKETQYF.